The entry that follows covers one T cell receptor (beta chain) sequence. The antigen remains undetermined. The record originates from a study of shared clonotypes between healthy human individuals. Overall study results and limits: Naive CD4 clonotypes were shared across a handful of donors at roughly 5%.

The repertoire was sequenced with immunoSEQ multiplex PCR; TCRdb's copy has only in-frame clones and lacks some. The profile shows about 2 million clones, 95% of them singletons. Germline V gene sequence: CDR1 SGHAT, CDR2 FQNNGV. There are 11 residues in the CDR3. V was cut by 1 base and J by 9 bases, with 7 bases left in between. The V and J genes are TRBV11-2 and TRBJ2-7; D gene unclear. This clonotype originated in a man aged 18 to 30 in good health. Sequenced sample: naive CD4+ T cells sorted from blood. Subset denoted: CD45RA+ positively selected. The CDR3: CASSLGERQYF. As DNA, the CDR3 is TGTGCCAGCAGCTTAGGGGAAAGGCAGTACTTC. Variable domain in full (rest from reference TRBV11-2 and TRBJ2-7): EAGVAQSPRYKIIEKRQSVAFWCNPISGHATLYWYQQILGQGPKLLIQFQNNGVVDDSQLPKDRFSAERLKGVDSTLKIQPAKLEDSAVYLCASSLGERQYFGPGTRLTVT.